This T cell receptor (beta chain) was recovered during a study of blood T cell repertoires in COVID-19. Study as a whole: T cells, B-cell-depleted T cells, or PBMCs supplied cDNA or gDNA.

Losses at the gene ends were 0 bases for V and 9 bases for J; bases not matched to a gene: 2. The CDR3 is 14 amino acids. CDR1 is LNHDA and CDR2 is SQIVND in the germline V gene (reference sequence). Per the study methods: Estimates of nucleated cell counts were drawn from the amplification of reference gene primers. Libraries were prepared by immunoSEQ multiplex PCR; TCRdb keeps only in-frame clonotypes and omits some of them. Clone size and V and J calls were adopted from that table, with D and trimming inferred from the DNA. The table records 200,000 to 250,000 clones, under 95% of them present only once.

The TCR originated in a man aged 25 to 45 with acute or convalescent COVID-19. The specimen sequenced was peripheral blood. V is TRBV19 and J is TRBJ2-4, with 10 positions matching TRBD1. CDR3 sequence (DNA): TGTGCCAGTAGTATAGAGCGGGACAGGGGCATTCAGTACTTC. Amino acid sequence: CASSIERDRGIQYF.